The 7 T cell receptor beta chains given below trace back to one sample, sequenced in a study of Ad26.COV2.S vaccination and SARS-CoV-2 variants. This table comes from immunoSEQ multiplex PCR, and its TCRdb copy is limited to in-frame clones, with some not included. Of around 450,000 clones in the sample, 85% to 90% are singletons; the top ten hold about 2.5%. Described treatment: around 19 received Ad26.COV2.S at low or high dose, single or two shots; about 5 received placebo; per-sample allocation not given. It was on day 63 after the first vaccine or placebo injection that samples were taken. The source material was peripheral blood, sampled in a trial of Ad26.COV2.S vaccine versus placebo. These receptors came from a person aged 18-60 years who received the Ad26.COV2.S COVID-19 vaccine or a placebo.

The genes are TRBV11-3 and TRBJ2-3; D might be TRBD1 or TRBD2, each matching 5 bases. The ends were cut back, 8 bases at V and 1 base at J, with 10 bases in the middle. In germline, CDR1 is SGHNT, CDR2 YENEEA. CDR3 length equals 13 residues. CDR3 DNA sequence: TGTGCCAGCGAACGGGACCGCACAGATACGCAGTATTTT. Protein sequence: CASERDRTDTQYF. Combining the CDR3 with reference TRBV11-3 and TRBJ2-3 gives the whole variable domain EAGVVQSPRYKIIEKKQPVAFWCNPISGHNTLYWYLQNLGQGPELLIRYENEEAVDDSQLPKDRFSAERLKGVDSTLKIQPAELGDSAVYLCASERDRTDTQYFGPGTRLTVL.

The genes are TRBV4-3 and TRBJ2-1, with 7 bases matching TRBD2. The CDR3 has 15 amino acids. Germline V gene lookup returns CDR1 LGHNA and CDR2 YSLEER. V trimming: 6 bases; J trimming: 0 bases; junction bases outside the gene matches: 5. The CDR3: CASRLTSSSYNEQFF. The CDR3 bases are TGCGCCAGCAGACTGACTAGCAGCTCCTACAATGAGCAGTTCTTC.

Only a few counts were recorded for this clone. The chain has TRBV5-6 and TRBJ1-6; TRBD1 might be the D (6 bases). CDR1 is SGHDT and CDR2 is YYEEEE in the germline V gene. The V and J ends lost 2 bases and 5 bases respectively, with 11 bases between them. This CDR3 has 15 residues. CDR3 region: CASSFWTANNSPLHF. In DNA form, the CDR3 reads TGTGCCAGCAGCTTTTGGACAGCTAATAATTCACCCCTCCACTTT.

On this clone itself: Other DNA sequences in the same sample also yield this CDR3. The V and J genes are TRBV20-1 and TRBJ2-3; no clear D. Germline V gene sequence: CDR1 DFQATT, CDR2 SNEGSKA (reference sequence). The CDR3 is 11 amino acids. Trimming removed 3 bases at V and 2 bases at J, with 3 bases between. CDR3 bases: TGCAGTGCTAGTACCACAGATACGCAGTATTTT. Amino acid sequence: CSASTTDTQYF.

The chain links TRBV7-9 to TRBJ2-3; the D is unclear. The germline V gene has CDR1 SEHNR and CDR2 FQNEAQ (reference sequence). The CDR3 has 18 amino acids. V shed 0 bases and J shed 0 bases, with 16 bases lying between them. The CDR3 loop reads CASSLAVQPRSSTDTQYF. CDR3 DNA: TGTGCCAGCAGCTTAGCAGTCCAGCCAAGGTCTAGCACAGATACGCAGTATTTT.

This rearrangement joins TRBV5-4 to TRBJ1-4, with 9 bases identical to TRBD1. The CDR3 consists of 15 residues. Trimming cost V 4 bases and J 7 bases; bases outside gene matches: 8. Germline V gene sequence: CDR1 SGHNT, CDR2 YYREEE (reference sequence). CDR3 sequence (DNA): TGTGCCAGCAGCCCGGACAGGGGAGATCGTGAAAAACTGTTTTTT. Protein sequence: CASSPDRGDREKLFF.

This rearrangement joins TRBV6-4 to TRBJ2-2, with 7 bases identical to TRBD1. Germline trimming cut 2 bases from V and 3 bases from J; bases unmatched to any gene: 3. The germline V gene encodes CDR1 MRHNA and CDR2 SNTAGT. The CDR3 covers 15 residues. CDR3 loop: CASSDRGHDTGELFF. In nucleotides, the CDR3 is TGTGCCAGCAGTGACAGGGGGCATGACACCGGGGAGCTGTTTTTT.